These 15 T cell receptor beta chains came from one sample sequenced in a study of molecular identifiers for immune sequencing clone quantification. MiXCR was run by TCRdb on the PCR reads, yielding one entry per CDR3 protein. Among about 640,000 distinct CDR3 sequences, just under 20% were seen once, and the ten largest hold roughly 0.9%. Sequencing used naive CD8+ T cells from blood, with Jurkat cell RNA spiked in. Subset noted: FACS-sorted CD8+CD4-CCR7+CD45RA+ naive T cells. Every receptor here comes from a human donor in good health. Some libraries in this study had Jurkat cell RNA spiked in.

This clonotype was counted only a few times. This chain links TRBV19 with TRBJ2-7, with 8 positions matching TRBD1. This CDR3 is 18 amino acids long. Germline V CDR1 and CDR2: LNHDA, SQIVND (reference sequence). The V gene end was trimmed by 5 bases and the J gene end by 0 bases; junction bases not matched to a gene: 15. The CDR3 sequence is CASSPAPRTGMSSYEQYF. The DNA of the CDR3 is TGTGCCAGTAGTCCCGCCCCCCGGACAGGGATGAGCTCCTACGAGCAGTACTTC.

This clonotype occurred a few times. This sequence joins TRBV20-1 and TRBJ2-7; D may be TRBD1 (6 bases). With 6 bases removed from V and 0 bases from J, the gap between germline ends came to 18 bases. CDR3 size: 15 residues. CDR1 and CDR2 from the germline V gene are DFQATT and SNEGSKA (reference sequence). The CDR3 coding sequence is TGCAGTGCCATCCCCAAAACAGGGCTCTCCTACGAGCAGTACTTC. This translates into CSAIPKTGLSYEQYF.

CDR3 region: CASSQVGEFFYEQYF. Written as DNA, the CDR3 is TGTGCCAGCAGCCAGGTCGGGGAATTTTTCTACGAGCAGTACTTC. The chain carries TRBV7-9 and TRBJ2-7; a weak D match, TRBD2 (5 bases). The CDR3 is 15 residues long. The germline gives CDR1 SEHNR, CDR2 FQNEAQ (reference sequence). Trimming took off 5 bases at V and 3 bases at J, with 17 bases between the two ends.

The chain carries TRBV7-9 and TRBJ1-1; weak D call: TRBD1 (6 bases). Trimming took 4 bases from V and 1 from J, leaving 10 bases between them. The CDR3 loop spans 14 amino acids. In germline, CDR1 is SEHNR, CDR2 FQNEAQ (reference sequence). CDR3 coding DNA: TGTGCCAGCAGCTCCGACAGGTCGAACACTGAAGCTTTCTTT. Encoded protein: CASSSDRSNTEAFF.

Concerning this clonotype itself: One end of the junction is discordant with germline, which a read error may explain. The chain carries TRBV4-1 and TRBJ1-1; D is undetermined. Germline V gene sequence: CDR1 MGHRA, CDR2 YSYEKL. This CDR3 contains 12 residues. This CDR3 is CASRQPRGEASF. CDR3 nucleotides: TGCGCCAGCAGGCAACCCCGGGGAGAAGCTTCCTTT.

To note about this clonotype: Because the CDR3 is missing its conserved closing phenylalanine or tryptophan, this is likely a read error. J is TRBJ2-3 and V is TRBV7-9; 8 nucleotides match TRBD2. The germline V gene encodes CDR1 SEHNR and CDR2 FQNEAQ (reference sequence). The junction had 2 bases not matched to a gene; V was cut back by 0 bases and J by 0 bases. This CDR3 is built from 16 residues. Here the CDR3 reads CASSLAVAGSTDTQYS. The CDR3 region has the DNA TGTGCCAGCAGCTTAGCTGTAGCGGGGAGCACAGATACGCAGTATTCT.

This clonotype was found many times. The chain recombines TRBV13 with TRBJ1-5; 8 nucleotides align to TRBD1. With 3 bases clipped from V and 1 base from J, the junction kept 5 bases outside the gene matches. In germline, CDR1 is PRHDT, CDR2 FYEKMQ (reference sequence). CDR3 length: 16 amino acids. CDR3: CASSLGRGRSNQPQHF. CDR3 coding DNA: TGTGCCAGCAGCTTGGGCAGGGGGCGAAGCAATCAGCCCCAGCATTTT.

This clonotype has a handful of counts. This chain connects TRBV10-3 to TRBJ1-2, with TRBD1 matching 8 bases. Germline loops: CDR1 ENHRY, CDR2 SYGVKD. This CDR3 has 14 residues. Trimming cost V 4 bases and J 7 bases; bases outside gene matches: 8. The CDR3 here is CAISVRQGQAGYTF. In nucleotides, the CDR3 is TGTGCCATCAGTGTCCGACAGGGGCAGGCTGGCTACACCTTC.

This clonotype was recorded at least ten times. The rearrangement joins TRBV7-2 to TRBJ2-7; D is uncertain. The CDR3 is 14 amino acids. The V gene lost 8 bases and the J gene lost 0 bases, with 14 bases spanning the gap. Germline V lookup: CDR1 SGHTA, CDR2 FQGNSA. The DNA for the CDR3 is TGTGCCAGCGCCATTAGTTCTAGCTCCTACGAGCAGTACTTC. Amino acid sequence: CASAISSSSYEQYF.

This clonotype was recorded a few times. At one end, the junction sequence differs from germline, possibly due to a read error. V and J are TRBV6-2 or TRBV6-3 and TRBJ2-7, with 9 bases fitting TRBD2. The CDR3 sequence is 17 residues long. The germline V gene encodes CDR1 MNHEY and CDR2 SVGEGT. In nucleotides, the CDR3 is TGTGCCAGCAGTTACGCATTCTTAGCGGGAGCGGATCACGAGCTGTACTTC. Translated: CASSYAFLAGADHELYF.

This clonotype showed up many times. This chain connects TRBV6-2 or TRBV6-3 to TRBJ1-5, with 9 bases lining up with TRBD1. The CDR3 runs to 16 residues. The germline CDR1 and CDR2 sequences are MNHEY and SVGEGT. Losses at the gene ends were 3 bases for V and 1 base for J; bases not matched to a gene: 4. CDR3 coding DNA: TGTGCCAGCAGTTATTCCGGACAGGGGAGCAATCAGCCCCAGCATTTT. Its protein product is CASSYSGQGSNQPQHF.

To note about this clonotype: This may be a read error: a much more frequent sequence differs by one nucleotide. The missing conserved phenylalanine or tryptophan at the end of this CDR3 makes a read error likely. This chain joins TRBV19 and TRBJ2-3; D is possibly TRBD1 or TRBD2 (5 bases each). Trimming removed 3 bases at V and 6 bases at J, with 7 bases between. Germline lookup yields CDR1 LNHDA and CDR2 SQIVND (reference sequence). CDR3 length: 12 amino acids. For the CDR3, the DNA is TGTGCCAGTAGTATTTGGGGGGATACGCAGTATTAT. Its translation is CASSIWGDTQYY.

This clonotype was seen at least ten times. This chain joins TRBV6-2 or TRBV6-3 and TRBJ1-1; D is unclear. Trimming shortened V by 0 bases and J by 7 bases, and 9 bases separated the two germline ends. From germline, CDR1 is MNHEY and CDR2 SVGEGT. This CDR3 spans 13 amino acids. The CDR3 reads CASSYSWRDEAFF. Written as DNA, the CDR3 is TGTGCCAGCAGTTACTCGTGGCGGGATGAAGCTTTCTTT.

Worth noting for this clonotype: A much larger clone lies one base from this, so it may be a read error. The chain joins TRBV7-9 to TRBJ1-4, with D possibly TRBD1 on 6 matching bases. Per the germline V gene, CDR1 is SEHNR and CDR2 is FQNEAQ (reference sequence). The CDR3 extends over 13 amino acids. The CDR3 nucleotides are TGTGCCGGCAGCTTAGAGGGGGGTGTTTTCCTGTTTTTT. It translates to CAGSLEGGVFLFF.

There are many counts of this clonotype. The CDR3 sequence is CASSQDPRRVGYEQYF. CDR3 DNA: TGCGCCAGCAGCCAAGATCCGCGCAGAGTCGGTTACGAGCAGTACTTC. V and J are TRBV4-1 and TRBJ2-7; no firm D call. From germline, CDR1 is MGHRA and CDR2 YSYEKL. The CDR3 is 16 amino acids. Trimming shortened V by 0 bases and J by 4 bases, and 16 bases separated the two germline ends.